This T cell receptor (beta chain) was observed in a study of T cells after yellow fever vaccination. General study findings and limits: A weaker but faster secondary response was observed, peaking on day 5 versus 15. It was a small share of clonotypes that appeared in both CD4 and CD8 compartments.

Generation of TCR cDNA used 5'RACE template switching (which added a universal primer site and UMIs). MiXCR, applied by TCRdb to the 5' RACE reads, yields one record per CDR3 protein. The sample lists 600,000 to 750,000 distinct CDR3 sequences, about 12% occurring once. The J segment lost 5 bases and the V segment lost 6 bases, leaving 10 bases of the junction unmatched. Germline V gene data show CDR1 as SQVTM and CDR2 as ANQGSEA. This CDR3 region has 14 residues. This clonotype turned up a few times. Its antigen is as yet unknown. This specimen was PBMCs, taken on the day of the yellow fever booster vaccination. The chain uses TRBV29-1 and TRBJ2-5; 9 positions match TRBD1. The clonotype comes from a man between 25 and 39 years old who received the YFV17D yellow fever vaccine. CDR3: CSVGGTGLYETQYF. The CDR3 bases are TGCAGCGTGGGGGGGACAGGGCTTTACGAGACCCAGTACTTC.